Following are 17 T cell receptor beta chains from one sample sequenced in a study of technical replicates of blood from several donors. Assay: immunoSEQ multiplex PCR; the TCRdb copy retains only in-frame clones and omits some. The repertoire includes approximately 69,000 clones, approximately 88% of them detected once, and roughly 4.8% sits in the top ten. Specimen: PBMCs. These receptors all come from a human donor in good health. Some clones in this sample may be carry-over from other donors' samples.

This clone occurred once. The J gene is TRBJ2-2, the V gene TRBV11-1; 9 positions match TRBD2. The CDR3 sequence is 15 residues long. With 5 bases clipped from V and 6 bases from J, the junction kept 7 bases outside the gene matches. Per the germline V gene, CDR1 is SGHAT and CDR2 is FQDESV (reference sequence). CDR3 region: CASSHGTSWAGELFF. The CDR3 DNA sequence: TGTGCCAGCAGCCACGGGACTAGCTGGGCCGGGGAGCTGTTTTTT.

The rearrangement uses TRBV27 and TRBJ1-4; possible D gene TRBD1, 5 bases. The CDR3 covers 13 residues. Looked up from germline, CDR1 is MNHEY and CDR2 is SMNVEV (reference sequence). Trimming pared 5 bases from V and 5 bases from J, leaving 9 bases between. The CDR3 DNA reads TGTGCCAGCAGTCCGAGACAGAATGAAAAACTGTTTTTT. Protein sequence: CASSPRQNEKLFF. Full variable domain (outside the CDR3, taken from reference TRBV27 and TRBJ1-4): EAQVTQNPRYLITVTGKKLTVTCSQNMNHEYMSWYRQDPGLGLRQIYYSMNVEVTDKGDVPEGYKVSRKEKRNFPLILESPSPNQTSLYFCASSPRQNEKLFFGSGTQLSVL.

This chain links TRBV6-1 with TRBJ1-2; D perhaps matches TRBD1 (6 bases). The CDR3 contains 14 residues. Trimming took off 6 bases at V and 0 bases at J, with 11 bases between the two ends. CDR1 and CDR2 (germline): MNHNS, SASEGT. In DNA form, the CDR3 reads TGTGCCAGCAGAGACACAGGGACTAACTATGGCTACACCTTC. Amino acid sequence: CASRDTGTNYGYTF.

This chain joins TRBV19 and TRBJ2-5, with 11 bases identical to TRBD2. V gave up 2 bases and J gave up 3 bases; unmatched junction bases: 5. The germline CDR1 and CDR2 sequences are LNHDA and SQIVND (reference sequence). The CDR3 length is 16 residues. This chain's CDR3 is CASSIKNSGREETQYF. The CDR3 DNA is TGTGCCAGTAGTATAAAAAATAGCGGGAGGGAAGAGACCCAGTACTTC.

The chain links TRBV19 to TRBJ1-2; TRBD1 aligns across 8 bases. The CDR3 covers 14 residues. Trimming took 5 bases from V and 0 from J; bases not matched to a gene: 2. Germline V gives CDR1 LNHDA, CDR2 SQIVND (reference sequence). This CDR3 reads CASSATGANYGYTF. In DNA, the CDR3 is TGTGCCAGTAGTGCGACAGGGGCTAACTATGGCTACACCTTC.

The J gene is TRBJ2-7, the V gene TRBV19; the match to TRBD2 covers 10 bases. The V gene end was trimmed by 2 bases and the J gene end by 4 bases; junction bases not matched to a gene: 5. This CDR3 is built from 15 residues. Germline loops: CDR1 LNHDA, CDR2 SQIVND (reference sequence). CDR3 in DNA: TGTGCCAGTAGTATAAAAGCTAGCGGGGGATACGAGCAGTACTTC. This gives the protein CASSIKASGGYEQYF.

The V gene is TRBV11-2, the J gene TRBJ1-5; no clear D. The CDR3 is 15 residues long. Germline CDR1 is SGHAT and CDR2 is FQNNGV. The V end lost 4 bases, the J end lost 0 bases, and 10 bases lay between the germline ends. CDR3 amino acids: CASSYGSDSNQPQHF. As DNA, the CDR3 is TGTGCCAGCAGCTACGGCAGCGATAGCAATCAGCCCCAGCATTTT.

This clone was found once. The V call is TRBV5-1, the J call TRBJ2-5; 11 nucleotides match TRBD2. The V segment lost 4 bases and the J segment 4 bases; nucleotides outside the gene matches: 3. This CDR3 spans 14 amino acids. The V gene's germline CDR1 is SGHRS and CDR2 YFSETQ. As DNA, the CDR3 is TGCGCCAGCAGCGGGGGGACTAGCGGAGAGACCCAGTACTTC. It translates to CASSGGTSGETQYF.

This clone appeared a single time. V is TRBV5-4 and J is TRBJ1-2, with D possibly matching TRBD1 (5 bases). CDR1 and CDR2 (germline): SGHNT, YYREEE (reference sequence). Trimming took 0 bases from V and 2 from J, leaving 17 bases between them. The CDR3 extends over 17 amino acids. The CDR3 DNA follows: TGTGCCAGCAGCTTGGGGGGAACAGGAGGGCGCAACTATGGCTACACCTTC. Translating gives CASSLGGTGGRNYGYTF.

This rearrangement joins TRBV5-4 to TRBJ2-3; D is unresolved. The V and J ends lost 0 bases and 0 bases respectively, with 8 bases between them. The CDR3 loop spans 15 amino acids. The germline gives CDR1 SGHNT, CDR2 YYREEE (reference sequence). CDR3 in amino acids: CASSLAERSTDTQYF. The DNA of the CDR3 is TGTGCCAGCAGCTTGGCTGAGAGAAGCACAGATACGCAGTATTTT.

The chain combines TRBV4-1 with TRBJ2-5; 9 bases align to TRBD1. V shed 3 bases and J 3 bases; nucleotides not matched to a gene: 8. This CDR3 has 16 amino acids. CDR1 and CDR2 (germline): MGHRA, YSYEKL. This CDR3 reads CASSQPTGGAKETQYF. The CDR3, as DNA: TGCGCCAGCAGCCAGCCTACAGGGGGCGCGAAAGAGACCCAGTACTTC.

J is TRBJ1-1 and V is TRBV9; D gene ambiguous. Trimming took 0 bases from V and 5 from J, leaving 17 bases between them. The CDR3 length is 16 residues. CDR1 and CDR2 (germline): SGDLS, YYNGEE. The CDR3 loop is CASSVEPFSPQTEAFF. CDR3 DNA sequence: TGTGCCAGCAGCGTAGAACCGTTCTCACCGCAGACTGAAGCTTTCTTT.

This chain joins TRBV10-3 and TRBJ1-3; the match to TRBD1 covers 8 bases. The J segment lost 2 bases and the V segment lost 3 bases, leaving 3 bases of the junction unmatched. Germline loops: CDR1 ENHRY, CDR2 SYGVKD. This CDR3 is 15 amino acids long. For the CDR3, the DNA is TGTGCCATCAGTGAACAGGGGGGAACTGGAAACACCATATATTTT. It encodes CAISEQGGTGNTIYF.

Only one count was recorded for this clone. The chain recombines TRBV29-1 with TRBJ1-1; 8 positions match TRBD1. V gave up 5 bases and J gave up 6 bases; unmatched junction bases: 8. CDR1 SQVTM and CDR2 ANQGSEA come from the germline V gene. There are 13 residues in the CDR3. CDR3 loop: CSVIGQGRSEAFF. CDR3 in DNA: TGCAGCGTTATTGGACAGGGCCGATCTGAAGCTTTCTTT.

The chain has TRBV2 and TRBJ1-5, with 7 bases fitting TRBD1. Germline loops: CDR1 SNHLY, CDR2 FYNNEI. V was pared by 6 bases and J by 7 bases, with 9 bases of the junction left unmatched. The CDR3 sequence is 14 residues long. The CDR3 DNA is TGTGCCAGCAGCCAAGGGGGCAAGAAGCAGCCCCAGCATTTT. Its translation is CASSQGGKKQPQHF. The full variable domain, in which reference TRBV2 and TRBJ1-5 provide the parts outside the CDR3, is EPEVTQTPSHQVTQMGQEVILRCVPISNHLYFYWYRQILGQKVEFLVSFYNNEISEKSEIFDDQFSVERPDGSNFTLKIRSTKLEDSAMYFCASSQGGKKQPQHFGDGTRLSIL.

The chain carries TRBV18 and TRBJ1-4; no definite D call. The germline gives CDR1 KGHSH, CDR2 LQKENI. This CDR3 contains 15 residues. The V gene lost 5 bases and the J gene lost 8 bases, with 18 bases spanning the gap. In DNA, the CDR3 is TGTGCCAGCTCATCAGCGGCACCGGGAAAGGAAAAACTGTTTTTT. It specifies CASSSAAPGKEKLFF. The variable domain in full, with the rest retrieved from reference TRBV18 and TRBJ1-4, is NAGVMQNPRHLVRRRGQEARLRCSPMKGHSHVYWYRQLPEEGLKFMVYLQKENIIDESGMPKERFSAEFPKEGPSILRIQQVVRGDSAAYFCASSSAAPGKEKLFFGSGTQLSVL.

The chain joins TRBV18 to TRBJ1-1; D is undetermined. The CDR3 has 14 residues. V gave up 6 bases and J gave up 0 bases, with 11 bases separating them. CDR1 KGHSH and CDR2 LQKENI come from the germline V gene. The CDR3 is CASSLQRMNTEAFF. The CDR3 DNA reads as TGTGCCAGCTCTCTACAGCGGATGAACACTGAAGCTTTCTTT.